This is a list of T cell receptor beta chains from one sample in a study of cytomegalovirus exposure and HLA in healthy donors. The repertoire was sequenced with immunoSEQ multiplex PCR; TCRdb's copy has only in-frame clones and lacks some. The sample lists some 140,000 clones, less than 80% occurring once. The material sequenced was PBMCs. Every receptor here comes from a woman between 50 and 59 years old in good health and CMV-seropositive. Each CDR3 is given with its conserved first and last residue. D genes are given only for firm matches. The listing skips clone size in some rows; elsewhere it reads once, few, many or a size class.

d_gene: .; j_gene: TRBJ2-3; v_gene: TRBV19; abundance: .; CDR3nt: TGTGCCTCCTCCCCGACAGGACCCACAGATACGCAGTATTTT; CDR3aa: CASSPTGPTDTQYF
d_gene: TRBD2; j_gene: TRBJ2-3; v_gene: TRBV7-3; abundance: .; CDR3nt: TGTGCCAGCAGCACCCTAGCGGGGGGGAGCACAGATACGCAGTATTTT; CDR3aa: CASSTLAGGSTDTQYF
d_gene: TRBD1; j_gene: TRBJ1-1; v_gene: TRBV7-9; abundance: .; CDR3nt: TGTGCCAGCAGAATTCAGGGGGCGGCTGAAGCTTTCTTT; CDR3aa: CASRIQGAAEAFF
d_gene: TRBD1; j_gene: TRBJ1-5; v_gene: TRBV10-2; abundance: once; CDR3nt: TGCGCCAGCAGTGACAGGGGGCGAGCCGGGCCTTATTATAGCAATCAGCCCCAGCATTTT; CDR3aa: CASSDRGRAGPYYSNQPQHF
d_gene: TRBD2; j_gene: TRBJ2-2; v_gene: TRBV9; abundance: once; CDR3nt: TGTGCCAGCAGCGGAGCGGGGGGGATGAACACCGGGGAGCTGTTTTTT; CDR3aa: CASSGAGGMNTGELFF
d_gene: .; j_gene: TRBJ1-1; v_gene: TRBV2; abundance: .; CDR3nt: TGTGCCAGCATGGCCGGAGAGAACACTGAAGCTTTCTTT; CDR3aa: CASMAGENTEAFF
d_gene: .; j_gene: TRBJ2-7; v_gene: TRBV6-1; abundance: .; CDR3nt: TGTGCCAGCAGTCCTGACAGAGATTACGAGCAGTACTTC; CDR3aa: CASSPDRDYEQYF
d_gene: .; j_gene: TRBJ1-6; v_gene: TRBV7-2; abundance: .; CDR3nt: TGTGCCAGCAGCCTGCTGGGGGCTCGTGATAATTCACCCCTCCACTTT; CDR3aa: CASSLLGARDNSPLHF
d_gene: .; j_gene: TRBJ2-5; v_gene: TRBV5-8; abundance: .; CDR3nt: TGTGCCGGGGGGGCGGGGCCTTATGAAGAGACCCAGTACTTC; CDR3aa: CAGGAGPYEETQYF
d_gene: .; j_gene: TRBJ2-4; v_gene: TRBV4-1; abundance: .; CDR3nt: TGCGCCAGCAGCCCTACGGCAGCGGAGGACATTCAGTACTTC; CDR3aa: CASSPTAAEDIQYF
d_gene: .; j_gene: TRBJ2-3; v_gene: TRBV7-9; abundance: .; CDR3nt: TGTGCCAGCAGCTTAGTGTCCAGAGATACGCAGTATTTT; CDR3aa: CASSLVSRDTQYF
d_gene: TRBD2; j_gene: TRBJ2-5; v_gene: TRBV7-9; abundance: .; CDR3nt: TGTGCCAGCAGTCTCACTAGCGGGGCGCGAGAGACCCAGTACTTC; CDR3aa: CASSLTSGARETQYF
d_gene: TRBD1; j_gene: TRBJ2-7; v_gene: TRBV2; abundance: .; CDR3nt: TGTGCCAGCAGTGATCAAGGACAGGGATACGAGCAGTACTTC; CDR3aa: CASSDQGQGYEQYF
d_gene: .; j_gene: TRBJ1-6; v_gene: TRBV30; abundance: .; CDR3nt: TGTGCCTGGAGGGGGCGCCTAGGGAATTCACCCCTCCACTTT; CDR3aa: CAWRGRLGNSPLHF
d_gene: TRBD2; j_gene: TRBJ2-1; v_gene: TRBV28; abundance: .; CDR3nt: TGTGCCAGCAGCCCCGGAGGGTCTAGCGGGGGGAATGAGCAGTTCTTC; CDR3aa: CASSPGGSSGGNEQFF
d_gene: TRBD2; j_gene: TRBJ2-7; v_gene: TRBV6-1; abundance: .; CDR3nt: TGTGCCAGCATCTCCCGGGGGGTACCTAGCGAGCAGTACTTC; CDR3aa: CASISRGVPSEQYF
d_gene: TRBD2; j_gene: TRBJ2-1; v_gene: TRBV19; abundance: .; CDR3nt: TGTGCCAGTAGTATAGCGCGGGGGGGTAATGAGCAGTTCTTC; CDR3aa: CASSIARGGNEQFF
d_gene: .; j_gene: TRBJ1-4; v_gene: TRBV15; abundance: .; CDR3nt: TGTGCCACCAGCAGAAACAGTGCAACTAATGAAAAACTGTTTTTT; CDR3aa: CATSRNSATNEKLFF
d_gene: .; j_gene: TRBJ2-2; v_gene: TRBV7-3; abundance: .; CDR3nt: TGTGCCAGCAGCTTACCCGAGGGAAGGTACACCGGGGAGCTGTTTTTT; CDR3aa: CASSLPEGRYTGELFF
d_gene: .; j_gene: TRBJ1-4; v_gene: TRBV28; abundance: .; CDR3nt: TGTGCCAGCAGTTTCGGGGGGGCCTGGGGTATGACAACTAATGAAAAACTGTTTTTT; CDR3aa: CASSFGGAWGMTTNEKLFF
d_gene: .; j_gene: TRBJ1-5; v_gene: TRBV19; abundance: .; CDR3nt: TGTGCCAGTAGTATGGGCCAGGATAGCAATCAGCCCCAGCATTTT; CDR3aa: CASSMGQDSNQPQHF
d_gene: .; j_gene: TRBJ2-1; v_gene: TRBV4-1; abundance: once; CDR3nt: TGCGCCAGCAGCTCCCTGACTAGATACAATGAGCAGTTCTTC; CDR3aa: CASSSLTRYNEQFF
d_gene: TRBD1; j_gene: TRBJ1-4; v_gene: TRBV4-3; abundance: .; CDR3nt: TGCGCCAGCAGCTCATACAGGGGGAGTGGTGAAAAACTGTTTTTT; CDR3aa: CASSSYRGSGEKLFF
d_gene: .; j_gene: TRBJ1-4; v_gene: TRBV10-1; abundance: .; CDR3nt: TGCGCCAGCCCGAAACACCAAACTAATGAAAAACTGTTTTTT; CDR3aa: CASPKHQTNEKLFF
d_gene: .; j_gene: TRBJ1-1; v_gene: TRBV6-6; abundance: few; CDR3nt: TGTGCCAGCACCAGGGGTTTGGCTGAAGCTTTCTTT; CDR3aa: CASTRGLAEAFF
d_gene: .; j_gene: TRBJ2-6; v_gene: TRBV9; abundance: once; CDR3nt: TGTGCCAGCAGCGTAGCCAGGGGATCAGCTGGGGCCAACGTCCTGACTTTC; CDR3aa: CASSVARGSAGANVLTF
d_gene: .; j_gene: TRBJ2-3; v_gene: TRBV6-5; abundance: .; CDR3nt: TGTGCCAGCAGTTATCAGGGGAGCACAGATACGCAGTATTTT; CDR3aa: CASSYQGSTDTQYF
d_gene: TRBD1; j_gene: TRBJ1-6; v_gene: TRBV2; abundance: .; CDR3nt: TGTGCCAGCAGTCTTGGACAGGGGGCTAATTCACCCCTCCACTTT; CDR3aa: CASSLGQGANSPLHF
d_gene: .; j_gene: TRBJ2-7; v_gene: TRBV7-2; abundance: .; CDR3nt: TGTGCCAGCAGCTCCCAGGCGGGGTACGAGCAGTACTTC; CDR3aa: CASSSQAGYEQYF
d_gene: TRBD1; j_gene: TRBJ1-6; v_gene: TRBV5-4; abundance: .; CDR3nt: TGTGCCAGCAGCCGCGGACAGGGCGATAATTCACCCCTCCACTTT; CDR3aa: CASSRGQGDNSPLHF
d_gene: TRBD1; j_gene: TRBJ1-1; v_gene: TRBV28; abundance: .; CDR3nt: TGTGCCAGCAGGCGACAGGGGGCGAACACTGAAGCTTTCTTT; CDR3aa: CASRRQGANTEAFF
d_gene: TRBD1; j_gene: TRBJ2-2; v_gene: TRBV7-9; abundance: .; CDR3nt: TGTGCCAGCAGCGCTCCGGGACAGCTCGTTACCGGGGAGCTGTTTTTT; CDR3aa: CASSAPGQLVTGELFF
d_gene: TRBD1; j_gene: TRBJ1-5; v_gene: TRBV18; abundance: .; CDR3nt: TGTGCCAGCTCACCCCCACCGGGACAGGAAAGGGGCAATCAGCCCCAGCATTTT; CDR3aa: CASSPPPGQERGNQPQHF
d_gene: TRBD1; j_gene: TRBJ2-5; v_gene: TRBV9; abundance: .; CDR3nt: TGTGCCAGCAGCGTAGACGGGACAGGGTTGGAGACCCAGTACTTC; CDR3aa: CASSVDGTGLETQYF
d_gene: .; j_gene: TRBJ1-4; v_gene: TRBV7-2; abundance: .; CDR3nt: TGTGCCAGCAGCTTAGAGGCCTCTCGTCTTCGGGCTAATGAAAAACTGTTTTTT; CDR3aa: CASSLEASRLRANEKLFF
d_gene: .; j_gene: TRBJ1-6; v_gene: TRBV28; abundance: .; CDR3nt: TGTGCCAGCAGGAGGGGCGGGGGCGTAAATTCACCCCTCCACTTT; CDR3aa: CASRRGGGVNSPLHF
d_gene: .; j_gene: TRBJ2-1; v_gene: TRBV6-4; abundance: once; CDR3nt: TGTGCCAGCAAAGGGACTCCCGAGGGCGGTGAGCAGTTCTTC; CDR3aa: CASKGTPEGGEQFF
d_gene: TRBD1; j_gene: TRBJ1-1; v_gene: TRBV30; abundance: .; CDR3nt: TGTGCCTGGGGACAGGGGGCAGGTACTGAAGCTTTCTTT; CDR3aa: CAWGQGAGTEAFF
d_gene: .; j_gene: TRBJ2-2; v_gene: TRBV27; abundance: few; CDR3nt: TGTGCCAGCATGTGGACAGCGAACACCGGGGAGCTGTTTTTT; CDR3aa: CASMWTANTGELFF
d_gene: .; j_gene: TRBJ1-2; v_gene: TRBV7-2; abundance: .; CDR3nt: TGTGCCAGCAGCTTAGTCGGCGGAATCGACGGCTACACCTTC; CDR3aa: CASSLVGGIDGYTF
d_gene: .; j_gene: TRBJ1-1; v_gene: TRBV5-5; abundance: .; CDR3nt: TGTGCCAGCAGCAGGTCGGGCACTGAAGCTTTCTTT; CDR3aa: CASSRSGTEAFF
d_gene: .; j_gene: TRBJ2-3; v_gene: TRBV19; abundance: once; CDR3nt: TGTGCCAGTAGTATGGGGGGGCCAGATACGCAGTATTTT; CDR3aa: CASSMGGPDTQYF
d_gene: TRBD1; j_gene: TRBJ1-5; v_gene: TRBV6-5; abundance: .; CDR3nt: TGTGCCAGCAACCCGGGACAGGGGGGTCAGCCCCAGCATTTT; CDR3aa: CASNPGQGGQPQHF
d_gene: TRBD1; j_gene: TRBJ2-7; v_gene: TRBV7-2; abundance: .; CDR3nt: TGTGCCAGCAGCCAAGGGTTCGGGACAGGGGCCTACGAGCAGTACTTC; CDR3aa: CASSQGFGTGAYEQYF
d_gene: .; j_gene: TRBJ1-4; v_gene: TRBV30; abundance: .; CDR3nt: TGTGCCTGGAGACTGGGAGGTGAGGAAAAACTGTTTTTT; CDR3aa: CAWRLGGEEKLFF
d_gene: TRBD1; j_gene: TRBJ2-7; v_gene: TRBV5-1; abundance: once; CDR3nt: TGCGCCAGCAGCTACAGGATAGGACAGGGTTCGGGCGAGCAGTACTTC; CDR3aa: CASSYRIGQGSGEQYF
d_gene: .; j_gene: TRBJ2-4; v_gene: TRBV19; abundance: .; CDR3nt: TGTGCCAGTAGTTTTCACCCCGGAACAGATTTGTACCTAGCCAAAAACATTCAGTACTTC; CDR3aa: CASSFHPGTDLYLAKNIQYF
d_gene: .; j_gene: TRBJ2-2; v_gene: TRBV7-8; abundance: .; CDR3nt: TGTGCCAGCAGTCGTAGCTTGAACACCGGGGAGCTGTTTTTT; CDR3aa: CASSRSLNTGELFF
d_gene: .; j_gene: TRBJ2-5; v_gene: TRBV29-1; abundance: .; CDR3nt: TGCAGCGTTGGTGGGACAAGGTTTGAGGCCCAGTACTTC; CDR3aa: CSVGGTRFEAQYF